This T cell receptor (beta chain) was captured in a study of post-analysis software for immune sequencing data. Whole-study context: Progressive-relapsing, secondary progressive and relapsing-remitting multiple sclerosis were among the disease courses included.

Unique-molecular-identifier-tagged TCR beta cDNA libraries were used. Out of 1 to 10 million T cells, a few hundred thousand cDNA molecules were generated. One entry per CDR3 protein, called by TCRdb with MiXCR from the PCR reads. The repertoire includes fewer than 550,000 distinct CDR3 sequences, about a third of them detected once, and 4.5% to 7.5% sits in the top ten. The CDR3 runs 15 residues. V dropped 8 bases and J dropped 5; count of bases not matched to a gene: 9. Germline lookup yields CDR1 SGHTA and CDR2 FQGTGA. To note about this clonotype: Its antigen is unidentified.

Points from the study as a whole: The study found significantly lower normalized Chao1 diversity in multiple sclerosis patients than in controls. About five TRBV segments, including TRBV5-6, TRBV5-1 and TRBV20-1, were more frequent in patients than controls.

Sequenced input: blood. The chain employs TRBV7-3 and TRBJ2-1; 10 bases fit TRBD2. This TCR derives from a girl aged 2 to 17 with multiple sclerosis. CDR3 coding DNA: TGTGCCAGCTCCGTGGGACTAGCGTTAGACAATGAGCAGTTCTTC. This encodes CASSVGLALDNEQFF.